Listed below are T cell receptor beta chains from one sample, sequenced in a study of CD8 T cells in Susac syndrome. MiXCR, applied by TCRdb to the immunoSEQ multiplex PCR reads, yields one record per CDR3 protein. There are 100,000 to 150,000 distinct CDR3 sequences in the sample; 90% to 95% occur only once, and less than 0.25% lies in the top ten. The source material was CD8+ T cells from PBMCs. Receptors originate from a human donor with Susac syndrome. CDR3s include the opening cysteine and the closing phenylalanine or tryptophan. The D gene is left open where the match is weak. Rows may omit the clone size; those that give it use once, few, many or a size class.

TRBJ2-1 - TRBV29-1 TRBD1 CSVVTGTYNEQFF TGCAGCGTTGTGACAGGGACCTACAATGAGCAGTTCTTC
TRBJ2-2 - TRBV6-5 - CASSATGNTGELFF TGTGCCAGCAGTGCGACAGGGAACACCGGGGAGCTGTTTTTT
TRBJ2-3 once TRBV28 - CASSFAARTDTQYF TGTGCCAGCAGTTTCGCGGCCCGCACAGATACGCAGTATTTT
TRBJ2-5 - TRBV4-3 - CASSQEIGGRLAGETQYF TGCGCCAGCAGCCAAGAGATTGGGGGGCGACTAGCTGGGGAGACCCAGTACTTC
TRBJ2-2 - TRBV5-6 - CASNLGRGGTGELFF TGTGCCTCTAACCTGGGGAGGGGGGGCACCGGGGAGCTGTTTTTT
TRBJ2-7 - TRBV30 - CAWSILGHEQYF TGTGCCTGGAGCATCCTGGGCCACGAGCAGTACTTC
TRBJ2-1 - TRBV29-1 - CSVAGGDEQFF TGCAGCGTTGCGGGGGGCGATGAGCAGTTCTTC
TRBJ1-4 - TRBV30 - CAWSVIGEKLFF TGTGCCTGGAGTGTAATTGGGGAGAAACTGTTTTTT
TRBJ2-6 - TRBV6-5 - CASSRGSPGANVLTF TGTGCCAGCAGCCGTGGGAGTCCTGGGGCCAACGTCCTGACTTTC
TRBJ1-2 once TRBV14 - CASSQSLGGTYYGYTF TGTGCCAGCAGCCAATCCTTAGGGGGGACGTACTATGGCTACACCTTC
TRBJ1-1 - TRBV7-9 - CASSAPGGGTEAFF TGTGCCAGCAGCGCCCCCGGGGGGGGAACTGAAGCTTTCTTT
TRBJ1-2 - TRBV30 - CAWSVSFTYGYTF TGTGCCTGGAGTGTATCCTTCACCTATGGCTACACCTTC
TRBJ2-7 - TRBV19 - CATWTEGYEQYF TGTGCCACCTGGACGGAGGGCTACGAGCAGTACTTC
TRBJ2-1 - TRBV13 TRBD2 CASSLEAGVDYNEQFF TGTGCCAGCAGCTTAGAGGCGGGAGTGGACTACAATGAGCAGTTCTTC
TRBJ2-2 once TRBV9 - CASSSRTGELFF TGTGCCAGCAGCTCACGAACCGGGGAGCTGTTTTTT
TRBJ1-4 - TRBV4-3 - CASSQEGANEKLFF TGCGCCAGCAGCCAAGAGGGAGCTAATGAAAAACTGTTTTTT
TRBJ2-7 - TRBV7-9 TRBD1 CASSPQGAEHYF TGTGCCAGCAGCCCACAGGGGGCTGAGCATTACTTC
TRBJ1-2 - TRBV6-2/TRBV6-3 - CASSLPGISPFYGYTF TGTGCCAGCAGCCTCCCCGGGATATCGCCCTTCTATGGCTACACCTTC
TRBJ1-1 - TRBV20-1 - CSVYDSHTEAFF TGCAGTGTTTATGACAGTCACACTGAAGCTTTCTTT
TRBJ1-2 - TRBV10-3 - CAISESGRNYGYTF TGTGCCATCAGTGAGTCGGGCAGAAACTATGGCTACACCTTC
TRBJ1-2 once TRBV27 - CASSPSVGETNYGYTF TGTGCCAGCAGTCCCTCAGTCGGGGAGACTAACTATGGCTACACCTTC
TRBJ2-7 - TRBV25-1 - CASSAVEQYF TGTGCCAGCAGCGCGGTCGAGCAGTACTTC